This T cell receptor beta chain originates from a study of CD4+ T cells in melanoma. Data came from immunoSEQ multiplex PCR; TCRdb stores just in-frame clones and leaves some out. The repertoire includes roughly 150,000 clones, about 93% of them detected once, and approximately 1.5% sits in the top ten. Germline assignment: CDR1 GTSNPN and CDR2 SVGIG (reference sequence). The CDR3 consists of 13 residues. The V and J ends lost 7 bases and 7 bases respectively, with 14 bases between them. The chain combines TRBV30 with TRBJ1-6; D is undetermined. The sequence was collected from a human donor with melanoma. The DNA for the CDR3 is TGTGCCTTGACCGGCCAACCCAATTCACCCCTCCACTTT. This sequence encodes CALTGQPNSPLHF. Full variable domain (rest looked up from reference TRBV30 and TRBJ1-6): SQTIHQWPATLVQPVGSPLSLECTVEGTSNPNLYWYRQAAGRGLQLLFYSVGIGQISSEVPQNLSASRPQDRQFILSSKKLLLSDSGFYLCALTGQPNSPLHFGNGTRLTVT.